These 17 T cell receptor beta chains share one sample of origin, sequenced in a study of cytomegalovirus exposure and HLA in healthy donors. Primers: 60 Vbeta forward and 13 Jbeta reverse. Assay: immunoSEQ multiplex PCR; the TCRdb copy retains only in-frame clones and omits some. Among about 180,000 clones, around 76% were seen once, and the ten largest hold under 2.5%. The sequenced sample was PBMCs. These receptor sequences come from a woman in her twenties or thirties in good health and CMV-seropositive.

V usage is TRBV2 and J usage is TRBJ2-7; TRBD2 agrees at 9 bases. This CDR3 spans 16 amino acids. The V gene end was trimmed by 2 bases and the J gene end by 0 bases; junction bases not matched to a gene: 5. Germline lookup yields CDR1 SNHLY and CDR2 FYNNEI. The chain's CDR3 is CASSERLAGPSYEQYF. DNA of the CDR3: TGTGCCAGCAGTGAACGGCTAGCGGGGCCCTCCTACGAGCAGTACTTC. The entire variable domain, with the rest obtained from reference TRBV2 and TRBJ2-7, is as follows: EPEVTQTPSHQVTQMGQEVILRCVPISNHLYFYWYRQILGQKVEFLVSFYNNEISEKSEIFDDQFSVERPDGSNFTLKIRSTKLEDSAMYFCASSERLAGPSYEQYFGPGTRLTVT.

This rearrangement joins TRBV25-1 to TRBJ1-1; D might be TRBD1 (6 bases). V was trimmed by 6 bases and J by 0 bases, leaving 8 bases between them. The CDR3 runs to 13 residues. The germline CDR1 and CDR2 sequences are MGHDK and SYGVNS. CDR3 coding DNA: TGTGCCAGCAGGGACAGATTGAACACTGAAGCTTTCTTT. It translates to CASRDRLNTEAFF. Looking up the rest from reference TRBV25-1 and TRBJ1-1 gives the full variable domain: EADIYQTPRYLVIGTGKKITLECSQTMGHDKMYWYQQDPGMELHLIHYSYGVNSTEKGDLSSESTVSRIRTEHFPLTLESARPSHTSQYLCASRDRLNTEAFFGQGTRLTVV.

In nucleotides, the CDR3 is TGCGCCAGCCTGGGGGCGCGCGGGGAGCTGTTTTTT. This sequence encodes CASLGARGELFF. V and J are TRBV5-1 and TRBJ2-2; tentatively, D is TRBD1 (6 bases). The V end lost 7 bases, the J end lost 7 bases, and 11 bases lay between the germline ends. Germline CDR1 is SGHRS and CDR2 is YFSETQ. There are 12 residues in the CDR3.

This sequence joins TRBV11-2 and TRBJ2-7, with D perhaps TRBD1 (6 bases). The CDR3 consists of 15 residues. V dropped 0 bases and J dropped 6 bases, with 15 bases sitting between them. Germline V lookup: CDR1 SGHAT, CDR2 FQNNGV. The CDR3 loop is CASSLDLGNRAEQYF. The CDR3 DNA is TGTGCCAGCAGCTTAGATTTAGGGAACAGGGCCGAGCAGTACTTC.

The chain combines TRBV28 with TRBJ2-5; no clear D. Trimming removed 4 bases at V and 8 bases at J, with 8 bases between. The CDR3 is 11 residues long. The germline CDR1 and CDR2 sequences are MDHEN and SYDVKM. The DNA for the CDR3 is TGTGCCAGCAGTTCATACACAACCCAGTACTTC. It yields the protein CASSSYTTQYF.

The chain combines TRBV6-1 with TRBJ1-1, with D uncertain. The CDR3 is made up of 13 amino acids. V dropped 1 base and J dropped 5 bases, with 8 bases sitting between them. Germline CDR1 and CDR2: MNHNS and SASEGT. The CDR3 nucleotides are TGTGCCAGCAGTGAAGGTTTGGAGACTGAAGCTTTCTTT. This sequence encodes CASSEGLETEAFF.

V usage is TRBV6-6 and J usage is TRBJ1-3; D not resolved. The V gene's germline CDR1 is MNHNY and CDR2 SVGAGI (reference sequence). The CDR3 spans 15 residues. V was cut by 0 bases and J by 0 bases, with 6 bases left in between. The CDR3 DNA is TGTGCCAGCAGTTACTCGACAAGCTCTGGAAACACCATATATTTT. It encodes CASSYSTSSGNTIYF.

Here the CDR3 reads CASSVGDSRRGDQYF. CDR3 nucleotides: TGTGCCAGCAGCGTCGGGGACAGCCGCAGAGGGGACCAGTACTTC. The chain recombines TRBV9 with TRBJ2-5; 7 nucleotides agree with TRBD1. V was clipped by 2 bases and J by 10 bases; unmatched bases: 14. Germline loops: CDR1 SGDLS, CDR2 YYNGEE. This CDR3 is 15 amino acids long.

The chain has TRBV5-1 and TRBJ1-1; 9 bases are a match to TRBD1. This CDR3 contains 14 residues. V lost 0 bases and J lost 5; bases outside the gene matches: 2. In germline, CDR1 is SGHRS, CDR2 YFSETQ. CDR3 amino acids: CASSLAGTGTEAFF. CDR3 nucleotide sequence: TGCGCCAGCAGCTTGGCCGGGACAGGGACTGAAGCTTTCTTT. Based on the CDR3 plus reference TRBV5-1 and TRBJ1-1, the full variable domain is KAGVTQTPRYLIKTRGQQVTLSCSPISGHRSVSWYQQTPGQGLQFLFEYFSETQRNKGNFPGRFSGRQFSNSRSEMNVSTLELGDSALYLCASSLAGTGTEAFFGQGTRLTVV.

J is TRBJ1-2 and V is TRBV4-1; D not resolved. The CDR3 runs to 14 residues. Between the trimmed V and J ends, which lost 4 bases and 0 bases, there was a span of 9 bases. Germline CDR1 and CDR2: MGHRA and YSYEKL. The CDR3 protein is CASSPVTPNYGYTF. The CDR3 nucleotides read TGCGCCAGCAGCCCCGTTACACCTAACTATGGCTACACCTTC.

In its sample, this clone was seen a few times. The CDR3 protein is CASSQDINYGYTF. The CDR3 nucleotides are TGCGCCAGCAGCCAAGATATCAACTATGGCTACACCTTC. This rearrangement joins TRBV4-3 to TRBJ1-2, with no clear D. V lost 0 bases to trimming and J lost 2 bases, with 4 bases between them. In germline, CDR1 is LGHNA, CDR2 YSLEER. The CDR3 is 13 amino acids.

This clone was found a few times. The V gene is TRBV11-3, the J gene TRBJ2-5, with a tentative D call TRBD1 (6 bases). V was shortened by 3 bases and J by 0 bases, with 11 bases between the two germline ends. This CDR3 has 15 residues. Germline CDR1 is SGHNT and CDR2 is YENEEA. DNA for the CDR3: TGTGCCAGCAGCTTGGGACACGCAGACCAAGAGACCCAGTACTTC. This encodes CASSLGHADQETQYF.

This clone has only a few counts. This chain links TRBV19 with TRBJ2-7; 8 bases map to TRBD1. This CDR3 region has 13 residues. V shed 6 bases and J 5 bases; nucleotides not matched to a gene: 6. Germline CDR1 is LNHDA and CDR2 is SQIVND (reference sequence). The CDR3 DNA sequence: TGTGCCAGTAGGGAGGACAGGGTCCACGAGCAGTACTTC. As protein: CASREDRVHEQYF. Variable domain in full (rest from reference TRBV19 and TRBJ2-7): DGGITQSPKYLFRKEGQNVTLSCEQNLNHDAMYWYRQDPGQGLRLIYYSQIVNDFQKGDIAEGYSVSREKKESFPLTVTSAQKNPTAFYLCASREDRVHEQYFGPGTRLTVT.

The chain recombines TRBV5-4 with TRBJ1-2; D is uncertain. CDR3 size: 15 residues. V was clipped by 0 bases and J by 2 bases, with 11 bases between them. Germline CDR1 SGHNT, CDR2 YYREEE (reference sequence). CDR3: CASSLGAKPNYGYTF. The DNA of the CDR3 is TGTGCCAGCAGCTTGGGGGCGAAACCCAACTATGGCTACACCTTC.

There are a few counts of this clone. For the CDR3, the DNA is TGTGCCAGCAGCGTACAACTAGCGGGGGGGCCGGACTCCTACGAGCAGTACTTC. This encodes CASSVQLAGGPDSYEQYF. This chain joins TRBV13 and TRBJ2-7, with 13 bases that match TRBD2. The trim removed 5 bases at V and 0 bases at J, leaving 10 bases unmatched. The CDR3 is made up of 18 amino acids. Germline V gene lookup returns CDR1 PRHDT and CDR2 FYEKMQ (reference sequence).

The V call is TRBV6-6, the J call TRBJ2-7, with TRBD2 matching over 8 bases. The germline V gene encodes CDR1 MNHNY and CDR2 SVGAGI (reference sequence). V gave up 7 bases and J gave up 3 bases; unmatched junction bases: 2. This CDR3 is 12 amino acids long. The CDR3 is CASMRGDYEQYF. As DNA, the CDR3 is TGTGCCAGCATGCGGGGGGACTACGAGCAGTACTTC.

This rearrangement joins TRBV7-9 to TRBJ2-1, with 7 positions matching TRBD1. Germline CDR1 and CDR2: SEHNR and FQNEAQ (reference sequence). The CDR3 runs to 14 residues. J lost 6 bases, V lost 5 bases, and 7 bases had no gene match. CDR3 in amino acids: CASSVGQTGNEQFF. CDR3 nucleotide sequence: TGTGCCAGCAGCGTGGGACAGACCGGCAATGAGCAGTTCTTC.